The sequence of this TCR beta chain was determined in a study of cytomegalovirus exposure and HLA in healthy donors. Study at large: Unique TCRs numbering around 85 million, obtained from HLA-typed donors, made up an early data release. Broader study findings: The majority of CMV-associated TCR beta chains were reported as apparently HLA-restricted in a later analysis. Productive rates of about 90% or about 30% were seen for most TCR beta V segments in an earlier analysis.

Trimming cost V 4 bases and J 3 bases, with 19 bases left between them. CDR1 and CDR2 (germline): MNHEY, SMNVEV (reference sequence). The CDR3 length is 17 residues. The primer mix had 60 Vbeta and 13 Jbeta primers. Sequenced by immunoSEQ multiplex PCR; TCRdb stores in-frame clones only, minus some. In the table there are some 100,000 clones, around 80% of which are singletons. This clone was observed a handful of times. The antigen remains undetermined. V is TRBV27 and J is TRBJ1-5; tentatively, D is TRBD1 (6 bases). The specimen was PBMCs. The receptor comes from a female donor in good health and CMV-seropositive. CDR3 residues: CASSSTTGRGVNQPQHF. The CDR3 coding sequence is TGTGCCAGCAGTTCCACCACAGGGAGGGGTGTCAATCAGCCCCAGCATTTT.